The source of this TCR beta chain is a study of cytomegalovirus exposure and HLA in healthy donors. Whole-study findings and limits: In a later analysis, specific HLA alleles were associated with around 17,000 TCR beta sequences at a 0.05 false discovery rate. Presence/absence analyses assumed roughly uniform sequencing depth across donors.

Comments on this clone: Its matching antigen is unknown.

The study ran its PCR with 60 Vbeta and 13 Jbeta primers. Sequenced by immunoSEQ multiplex PCR; TCRdb stores in-frame clones only, minus some. Of around 140,000 clones listed, approximately 85% are singletons. Trimming cost V 3 bases and J 10 bases, with 16 bases left between them. Germline CDR1 KGHSH, CDR2 LQKENI. The CDR3 is 15 residues long. The source is a woman aged 40 to 55 in good health and CMV-seronegative. Sample: PBMCs. The chain combines TRBV18 with TRBJ1-6; tentative D call: TRBD1 (6 bases). The CDR3 is CASSPGDIGLSPLHF. DNA for the CDR3: TGTGCCAGCTCACCCGGGGACATAGGGCTGTCACCCCTCCACTTT.